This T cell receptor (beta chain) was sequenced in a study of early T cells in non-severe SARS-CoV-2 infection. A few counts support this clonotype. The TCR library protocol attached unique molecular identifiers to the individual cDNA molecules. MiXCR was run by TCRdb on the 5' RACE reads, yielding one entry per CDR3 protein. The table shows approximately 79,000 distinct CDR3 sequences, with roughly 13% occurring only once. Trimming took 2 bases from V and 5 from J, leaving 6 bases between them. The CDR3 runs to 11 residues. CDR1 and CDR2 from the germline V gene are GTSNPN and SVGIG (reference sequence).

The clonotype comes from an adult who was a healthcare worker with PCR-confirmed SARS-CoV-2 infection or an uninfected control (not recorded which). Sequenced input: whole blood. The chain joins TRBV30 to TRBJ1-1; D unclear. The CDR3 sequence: CAWSLETEAFF. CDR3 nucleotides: TGTGCCTGGAGTCTAGAAACTGAAGCTTTCTTT.